A single sample is the source of the 2 T cell receptor beta chains below, sequenced in a study of blood T cells in healthy people across ages. A J-beta primer mix and a sample-barcoded 5' primer were used in a second PCR of about 7 to 11 cycles. TCRdb ran MiXCR on the 5' RACE reads and lists one entry per CDR3 protein. The sample carries around 1.5 million distinct CDR3 sequences, approximately 40% recorded once. The sample taken for sequencing was blood. These receptors were taken from a woman under 30 in good health.

This clonotype was detected only a few times. V and J are TRBV3-1 and TRBJ2-5, with 10 bases matching TRBD2. The trim removed 1 base at V and 1 base at J, leaving 6 bases unmatched. Per the germline V gene, CDR1 is LGHDT and CDR2 is YNNKEL (reference sequence). This CDR3 spans 17 amino acids. CDR3 residues: CASSQGRTSGPQETQYF. The CDR3 DNA sequence: TGTGCCAGCAGCCAAGGCAGGACTAGCGGACCCCAAGAGACCCAGTACTTC.

With respect to this clonotype: One end of the junction varies from germline; a read error may be responsible. The chain combines TRBV20-1 with TRBJ1-5; D is ambiguous. The length of the CDR3 is 13 residues. Germline CDR1 DFQATT, CDR2 SNEGSKA (reference sequence). The CDR3 DNA sequence: TGCAGTGCCGAAGCGGGTAGCAATCAGCCTCAGCATTTT. Translated: CSAEAGSNQPQHF.